The T cell receptor beta chain described here comes from a study of blood T cells in healthy people across ages. Study conclusions and caveats: No conclusive comparison of naive versus antigen-experienced cells was possible with unsorted PBMCs.

A minimum of 7 million PBMCs was isolated per sample. Germline CDR1 MDHEN, CDR2 SYDVKM. V lost 1 base and J 4 bases, leaving 11 bases between the germline ends. The CDR3 contains 14 residues. Through a sample-barcoded 5' primer and a J-beta primer mix, a second PCR was run for roughly 7 to 11 cycles. TCRdb re-analysed the 5' RACE reads in MiXCR, keeping a single row per CDR3 protein. In the table there are under 800,000 distinct CDR3 sequences, roughly two fifths of which are singletons. This clonotype was found a few times. What it recognizes is unknown. This TCR came from a woman aged 60 to 75 in good health. The sample comprised blood. The gene calls are TRBV28 and TRBJ2-7; D is perhaps TRBD1 (5 bases). Here the CDR3 reads CASSLLGDPYEQYF. DNA for the CDR3: TGTGCCAGCAGTTTATTAGGGGATCCTTACGAGCAGTACTTC.